Following are 11 T cell receptor beta chains from one sample sequenced in a study of cytomegalovirus exposure and HLA in healthy donors. It was with 60 Vbeta and 13 Jbeta primers that the PCR ran. Produced via immunoSEQ multiplex PCR; TCRdb's table is partial and in-frame only. The data contain around 62,000 clones, 70% to 90% of them singletons. Sequenced input: PBMCs. Every receptor here comes from a woman aged 25 to 39 in good health and CMV-seronegative.

This chain uses TRBV18 with TRBJ1-2; D perhaps matches TRBD1 (5 bases). V lost 6 bases, J lost 6 bases, and 11 bases lay in between. The CDR3 consists of 12 residues. CDR1 and CDR2 from the germline V gene are KGHSH and LQKENI. In DNA, the CDR3 is TGTGCCAGCTCGGAAAGACAGCATGGCTACACCTTC. Protein sequence: CASSERQHGYTF.

DNA of the CDR3: TGTGCTAGTGGTTTGGAGCTGAGGGCATATAGCAATCAGCCCCAGCATTTT. Its translation is CASGLELRAYSNQPQHF. V usage is TRBV12-5 and J usage is TRBJ1-5; D ambiguous. Germline assignment: CDR1 LGHNT and CDR2 FRNRAP. The CDR3 covers 17 residues. Deletions cut 1 base from V and 0 bases from J, with 13 bases between.

This chain joins TRBV5-1 and TRBJ2-5; possible D gene TRBD1, 7 bases. Germline CDR1 reads SGHRS; CDR2 reads YFSETQ. The CDR3 is 14 residues long. The germline V and J ends were trimmed by 2 bases and 1 base, with 9 bases remaining between them. The CDR3: CASSFQGGQETQYF. In DNA form, the CDR3 reads TGCGCCAGCAGCTTTCAGGGGGGCCAAGAGACCCAGTACTTC.

This clone showed up just a few times. The chain employs TRBV4-1 and TRBJ2-7; 7 positions match TRBD1. The CDR3 runs 15 residues. Germline trimming cut 4 bases from V and 0 bases from J; bases unmatched to any gene: 6. Germline V gene lookup returns CDR1 MGHRA and CDR2 YSYEKL. The CDR3 sequence: CASSRSGQSSYEQYF. The DNA for the CDR3 is TGCGCCAGCAGCCGCTCGGGACAGAGCTCCTACGAGCAGTACTTC.

The genes are TRBV10-3 and TRBJ2-7; D gene uncertain. V lost 0 bases, J lost 1 base, and 7 bases lay in between. The CDR3 is 14 amino acids. CDR1 is ENHRY and CDR2 is SYGVKD in the germline V gene. CDR3: CAISESGESYEQYF. The CDR3 nucleotides read TGTGCCATCAGTGAGTCTGGAGAGTCCTACGAGCAGTACTTC.

The chain recombines TRBV11-3 with TRBJ1-2, with 9 bases aligning to TRBD1. Looked up from germline, CDR1 is SGHNT and CDR2 is YENEEA. The trim removed 7 bases at V and 6 bases at J, leaving 15 bases unmatched. CDR3 size: 16 residues. Written as DNA, the CDR3 is TGTGCCAGCACCGATCAGGCTACAGGGGGCGTGAATGGCTACACCTTC. Encoded protein: CASTDQATGGVNGYTF.

The genes are TRBV9 and TRBJ1-2, with D uncertain. The CDR3 loop spans 15 amino acids. Per the germline V gene, CDR1 is SGDLS and CDR2 is YYNGEE. V was pared by 0 bases and J by 0 bases, with 9 bases between. The chain's CDR3 is CASSVAGSPNYGYTF. In DNA form, the CDR3 reads TGTGCCAGCAGCGTAGCTGGCAGTCCTAACTATGGCTACACCTTC.

V gene TRBV9 combines with J gene TRBJ2-5; 11 bases are shared with TRBD2. V lost 0 bases and J lost 5; bases outside the gene matches: 6. Germline-derived CDR1 and CDR2 are SGDLS and YYNGEE. This CDR3 has 16 residues. Written as DNA, the CDR3 is TGTGCCAGCAGCGTAGGGCTAGCGGGGGGCATGGAGACCCAGTACTTC. It yields the protein CASSVGLAGGMETQYF.

CDR3 protein: CASSWGTGATDTQYF. The CDR3, as DNA: TGCGCCAGCAGCTGGGGGACAGGTGCCACAGATACGCAGTATTTT. The V call is TRBV5-1, the J call TRBJ2-3, with TRBD1 matching over 8 bases. Germline loops: CDR1 SGHRS, CDR2 YFSETQ. V dropped 3 bases and J dropped 2; count of bases not matched to a gene: 5. This CDR3 comprises 15 residues.

The chain is built from TRBV7-8 and TRBJ2-7; no firm D call. The CDR3 consists of 12 residues. Trimming took 5 bases from V and 11 from J, leaving 16 bases between them. In germline, CDR1 is SGHVS, CDR2 FQNEAQ. CDR3: CASSVGTRVEYF. The CDR3, as DNA: TGTGCCAGCAGCGTCGGCACCCGGGTGGAGTACTTC.

This clone was counted a few times. V usage is TRBV4-1 and J usage is TRBJ1-3, with 7 bases aligning to TRBD1. CDR1 and CDR2 (germline): MGHRA, YSYEKL. CDR3 length: 12 amino acids. With 9 bases clipped from V and 4 bases from J, the junction kept 3 bases outside the gene matches. The CDR3 is CASTGDGNTIYF. As DNA, the CDR3 is TGCGCCAGTACAGGGGACGGAAACACCATATATTTT.